Described below is a single T cell receptor beta chain sequence and its context. What it binds is unknown. Sequenced by immunoSEQ multiplex PCR; TCRdb stores in-frame clones only, minus some. This table has some 350,000 clones, roughly 85% appearing once. Treatment here: about 20 received Ad26.COV2.S at low or high dose, single or two shots; about five received placebo; per-sample allocation not given. All samples were drawn on day 63, counting from the first vaccine or placebo injection. This entry belongs to a study of Ad26.COV2.S vaccination and SARS-CoV-2 variants. There are 15 residues in the CDR3. The V gene's germline CDR1 is MNHEY and CDR2 SVGEGT. Trimming took off 0 bases at V and 0 bases at J, with 6 bases between the two ends. Notes on the study in general: Responses of T cells in total may have been underestimated by the TCR breadth and depth analyses.

The chain has TRBV6-2 or TRBV6-3 and TRBJ1-5, with D perhaps TRBD1 (5 bases). Sequences were derived from peripheral blood, sampled in a trial of Ad26.COV2.S vaccine versus placebo. The receptor was derived from a person between 18 and 60 years old who received the Ad26.COV2.S COVID-19 vaccine or a placebo. In nucleotides, the CDR3 is TGTGCCAGCAGTTACTCCCAGGGTAGCAATCAGCCCCAGCATTTT. This codes for CASSYSQGSNQPQHF.